This T cell receptor (beta chain) was identified during a study of T cells in Graves' hyperthyroidism and ophthalmopathy. Study background: Pretreatment peripheral blood was obtained at initial diagnosis. Overall study results and limits: From stable hyperthyroidism, ophthalmopathy was separated by a 13 V-J model.

Note on this clonotype: Antigen specificity is unknown.

Authors of the study amplified TCR beta CDR3 regions from RNA transcripts. The HTBI primer set served for first-round RT-PCR of the TCR CDR3. TCRdb reprocessed the multiplex PCR reads via MiXCR and lists one record per CDR3 protein. This table holds more than 500,000 distinct CDR3 sequences, 12% to 15% found once. V was clipped by 3 bases and J by 1 base, with 10 bases between them. CDR3 size: 15 residues. CDR1 and CDR2 from the germline V gene are LGHDT and YNNKEL (reference sequence). This chain links TRBV3-1 with TRBJ2-4; unclear D gene. The TCR sequence derives from a middle-aged woman with Graves' hyperthyroidism. Material: blood. The CDR3 here is CASSQGYGAKNIQYF. For the CDR3, the DNA is TGTGCCAGCAGCCAGGGGTATGGGGCCAAAAACATTCAGTACTTC.